Listed here is a single TCR beta chain. The data stem from a study of blood T cell repertoires in COVID-19. Study-wide background: Some COVID-19 samples were acute and others convalescent; all came from the United States, Italy and Spain. The cDNA or gDNA used as material had been derived from T cells, B-cell-depleted T cells, or PBMCs.

TCRdb's copy holds only in-frame clones and misses some; the assay was immunoSEQ multiplex PCR. Among some 350,000 clones listed, around nine tenths were seen once. Enrolled during active infection, Seattle patients were then followed longitudinally. This clonotype was obtained from a woman between 65 and 79 years old with COVID-19, enrolled during active disease. Sequencing was performed on peripheral blood.

CDR3 sequence (DNA): TGTGCCAGTAGTATCAGGGGGCCTAACTATGGCTACACCTTC. Translated, it gives CASSIRGPNYGYTF. The chain joins TRBV19 to TRBJ1-2, with 8 bases that match TRBD1. Trimming at V came to 3 bases and at J to 0 bases, leaving 0 bases not matched to a gene. CDR1 is LNHDA and CDR2 is SQIVND in the germline V gene (reference sequence). The CDR3 has 14 residues.